This TCR beta chain was identified during a study of naive and memory T cell subsets. Study findings and constraints: Naive and memory subsets had different power law exponents for TCR abundance. Naive repertoires, especially CD8, held a few larger clonotypes, possibly memory cells re-expressing CD45RA.

The germline V and J ends were trimmed by 0 bases and 6 bases, with 9 bases remaining between them. The CDR3 loop spans 12 amino acids. Germline V gene lookup returns CDR1 SQVTM and CDR2 ANQGSEA. Both TRBC1 and TRBC2 were covered by a beta constant-region primer of two equimolar oligonucleotides. Nested alpha and beta constant-region primers with the SP2 primer drove four PCR rounds on ligated cDNA. Each CDR3 protein is one row after TCRdb ran MiXCR on the UMI-ligation and nested PCR reads. This sample carries fewer than 150,000 distinct CDR3 sequences, more than 15% of them seen once, and the ten largest clones take approximately 0.58%. Cells stained for CD3, CD4, CD8, CD45RA, CD27 and viability were sorted into four CD45RA/CD27 subsets. As concerns this clonotype: No antigen is known for it.

The rearrangement joins TRBV29-1 to TRBJ2-7; D is unresolved. Material for sequencing was naive CD8+ T cells from blood. The receptor was isolated from a human donor in good health. CDR3 DNA: TGCAGCGTTGAAGATATGCCCCGCGAGCAGTACTTC. It yields the protein CSVEDMPREQYF.